This TCR beta chain emerged from a study of monozygotic twins with inflammatory bowel disease. CDR3 length equals 16 residues. The germline V gene encodes CDR1 SGHDT and CDR2 YYEEEE. TCRdb re-called the 5' RACE reads and gives one entry per CDR3 protein, without DNA. The specimen's table records about 150,000 distinct CDR3 sequences. The sequence came from a human donor with ulcerative colitis or Crohn's disease, or a healthy co-twin of an affected twin (not recorded which). Sequenced input: blood. V is TRBV5-6 and J is TRBJ2-7; TCRdb outputs TRBD2, but without DNA this stays unchecked. CDR3 residues: CASSLDPSGISYEQYF.